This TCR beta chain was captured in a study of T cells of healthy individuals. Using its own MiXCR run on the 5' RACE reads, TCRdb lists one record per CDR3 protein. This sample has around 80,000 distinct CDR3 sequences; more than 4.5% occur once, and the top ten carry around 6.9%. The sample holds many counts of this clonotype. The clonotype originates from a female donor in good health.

CDR3 sequence reads: CASRNGQGGQPQHF. In DNA, the CDR3 is TGTGCCAGCAGAAATGGACAGGGGGGACAGCCCCAGCATTTT. The chain combines TRBV28 with TRBJ1-5; TRBD1 matches at 10 bases. CDR3 length equals 14 residues. Germline V gene lookup returns CDR1 MDHEN and CDR2 SYDVKM. V shed 6 bases, J shed 7 bases, and the junction held 6 bases outside the gene matches.